This T cell receptor beta chain was retrieved from a study of T-cell memory formation after mild COVID-19. The CDR3 contains 16 residues. Germline V CDR1 and CDR2: LGHDT, YNNKEL (reference sequence). V was clipped by 1 base and J by 4 bases, with 11 bases between them. TCRdb re-called the 5' RACE reads with MiXCR, one entry per CDR3 protein. The sample has about half a million distinct CDR3 sequences; roughly 20% are singletons. The sample consisted of PBMCs or a T cell subset sorted from them (not recorded which). The clonotype was recovered from an adult woman who had mild COVID-19 (a few samples of this study predate the infection). Cell type and time point are not known. This sequence joins TRBV3-1 and TRBJ1-6, with D tentatively TRBD1 (5 bases). CDR3 residues: CASSQGGAGYNSPLHF. The DNA for the CDR3 is TGTGCCAGCAGCCAAGGAGGGGCCGGGTATAATTCACCCCTCCACTTT.